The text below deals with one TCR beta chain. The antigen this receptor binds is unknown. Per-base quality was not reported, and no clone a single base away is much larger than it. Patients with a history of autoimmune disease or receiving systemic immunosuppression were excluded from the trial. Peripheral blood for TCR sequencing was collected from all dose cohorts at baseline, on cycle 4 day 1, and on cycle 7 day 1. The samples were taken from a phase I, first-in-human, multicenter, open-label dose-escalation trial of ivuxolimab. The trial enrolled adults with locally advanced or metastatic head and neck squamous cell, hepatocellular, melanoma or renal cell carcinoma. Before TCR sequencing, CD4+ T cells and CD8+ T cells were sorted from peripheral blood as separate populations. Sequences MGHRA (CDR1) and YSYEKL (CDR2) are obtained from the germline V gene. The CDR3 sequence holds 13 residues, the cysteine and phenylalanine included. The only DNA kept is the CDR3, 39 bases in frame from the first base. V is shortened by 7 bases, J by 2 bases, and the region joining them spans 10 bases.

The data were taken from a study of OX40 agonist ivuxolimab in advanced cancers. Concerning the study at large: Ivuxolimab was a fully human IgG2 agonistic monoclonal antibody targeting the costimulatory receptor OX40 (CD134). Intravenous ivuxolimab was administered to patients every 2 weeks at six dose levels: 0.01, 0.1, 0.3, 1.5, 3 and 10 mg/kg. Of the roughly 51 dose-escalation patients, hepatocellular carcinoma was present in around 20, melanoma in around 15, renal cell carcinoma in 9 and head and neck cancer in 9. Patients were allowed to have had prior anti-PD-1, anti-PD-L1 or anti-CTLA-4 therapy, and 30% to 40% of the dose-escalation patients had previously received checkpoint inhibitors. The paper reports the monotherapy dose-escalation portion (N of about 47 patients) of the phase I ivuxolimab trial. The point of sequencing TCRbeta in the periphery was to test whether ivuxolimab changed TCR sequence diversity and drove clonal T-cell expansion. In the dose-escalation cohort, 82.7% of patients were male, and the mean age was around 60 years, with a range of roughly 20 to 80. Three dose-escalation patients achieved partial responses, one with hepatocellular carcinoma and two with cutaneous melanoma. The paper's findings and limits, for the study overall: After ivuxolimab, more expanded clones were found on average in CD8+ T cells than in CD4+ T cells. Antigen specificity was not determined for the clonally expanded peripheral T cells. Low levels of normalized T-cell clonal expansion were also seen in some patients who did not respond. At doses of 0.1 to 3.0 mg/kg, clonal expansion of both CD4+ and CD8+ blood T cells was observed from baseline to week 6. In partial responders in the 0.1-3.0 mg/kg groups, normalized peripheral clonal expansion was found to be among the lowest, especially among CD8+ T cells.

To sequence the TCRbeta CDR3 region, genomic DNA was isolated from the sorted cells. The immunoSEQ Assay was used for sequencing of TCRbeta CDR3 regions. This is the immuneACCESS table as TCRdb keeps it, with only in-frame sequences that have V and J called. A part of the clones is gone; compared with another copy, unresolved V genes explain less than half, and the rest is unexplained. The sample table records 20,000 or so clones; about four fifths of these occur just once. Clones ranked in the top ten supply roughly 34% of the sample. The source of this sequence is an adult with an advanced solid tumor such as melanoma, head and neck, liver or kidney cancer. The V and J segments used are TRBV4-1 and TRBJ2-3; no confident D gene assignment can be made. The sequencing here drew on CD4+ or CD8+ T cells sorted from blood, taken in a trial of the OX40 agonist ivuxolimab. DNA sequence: TGCGCCAGCAAGAAGGGAAACACAGATACGCAGTATTTT. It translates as CASKKGNTDTQYF.